This passage covers 25 T cell receptor beta chains from one sample sequenced in a study of blood T cell repertoires in COVID-19. Libraries were prepared by immunoSEQ multiplex PCR; TCRdb keeps only in-frame clonotypes and omits some of them. Of about 150,000 clones listed, roughly 83% are singletons. Sequencing input: peripheral blood. The source of these receptors is a woman aged 55-70 years with COVID-19, enrolled during active disease.

This clone appeared once. The CDR3, as DNA: TGTGCCAGCTCAGAGACAGTTCTGGACACTGAAGCTTTCTTT. Residues: CASSETVLDTEAFF. The chain joins TRBV18 to TRBJ1-1; perhaps TRBD1 as D (5 bases). Deletions cut 5 bases from V and 3 bases from J, with 13 bases between. This CDR3 is 14 amino acids long. Germline V lookup: CDR1 KGHSH, CDR2 LQKENI.

Only one count was recorded for this clone. The CDR3 sequence is CASSRIQGGGYTF. The CDR3 DNA follows: TGTGCCAGCTCACGGATTCAGGGAGGTGGCTACACCTTC. The chain combines TRBV18 with TRBJ1-2, with D possibly being TRBD1 (5 bases). With 4 bases removed from V and 7 bases from J, the gap between germline ends came to 13 bases. The length of the CDR3 is 13 residues. The germline gives CDR1 KGHSH, CDR2 LQKENI.

The rearrangement joins TRBV10-3 to TRBJ1-1, with 9 bases matching TRBD1. The CDR3 runs to 14 residues. CDR1 and CDR2 (germline): ENHRY, SYGVKD. V was pared by 5 bases and J by 5 bases, with 6 bases of the junction left unmatched. The CDR3 sequence: CAISKRTGETEAFF. CDR3 sequence (DNA): TGTGCCATCAGTAAACGGACAGGGGAAACTGAAGCTTTCTTT.

V usage is TRBV19 and J usage is TRBJ1-5; 7 nucleotides match TRBD1. This CDR3 has 13 amino acids. Unmatched junction bases numbered 3, after V lost 5 bases and J lost 5 bases. CDR1 is LNHDA, CDR2 SQIVND, per germline (reference sequence). Here the CDR3 DNA reads TGTGCCAGTAGTCAGGACAGGCATCAGCCCCAGCATTTT. Amino acids: CASSQDRHQPQHF.

DNA for the CDR3: TGCGCCAGCAGCAGAACAGTCACGGCTAACTATGGCTACACCTTC. Translated: CASSRTVTANYGYTF. V is TRBV5-1 and J is TRBJ1-2, with unresolved D. CDR1 and CDR2 from the germline V gene are SGHRS and YFSETQ. The CDR3 loop spans 15 amino acids. Trimming took 4 bases from V and 0 from J, leaving 13 bases between them.

V gene TRBV5-1 combines with J gene TRBJ2-7, with D possibly being TRBD2 (6 bases). CDR1 and CDR2 from the germline V gene are SGHRS and YFSETQ. Deletions cut 2 bases from V and 0 bases from J, with 9 bases between. The CDR3 length is 14 residues. For the CDR3, the DNA is TGCGCCAGCAGCTTCGACGGGAGCTCCTACGAGCAGTACTTC. Translated, it gives CASSFDGSSYEQYF.

The chain combines TRBV5-1 with TRBJ2-3; no firm D call. The germline CDR1 and CDR2 sequences are SGHRS and YFSETQ. The V end lost 0 bases, the J end lost 2 bases, and 19 bases lay between the germline ends. This CDR3 comprises 18 residues. The CDR3 reads CASSLALMFKQDTDTQYF. The CDR3 DNA reads as TGCGCCAGCAGCTTGGCTCTTATGTTTAAGCAAGACACAGATACGCAGTATTTT.

V is TRBV28 and J is TRBJ1-1; 7 nucleotides match TRBD1. The CDR3 contains 12 residues. From germline, CDR1 is MDHEN and CDR2 SYDVKM. The J segment lost 10 bases and the V segment lost 3 bases, leaving 5 bases of the junction unmatched. CDR3 bases: TGTGCCAGCAGTTTCCCGGGACAGAGAGCTTTCTTT. It specifies CASSFPGQRAFF.

CDR3 bases: TGTGCCAGCAGTAGGGGAGGGTCGCCCCTCCACTTT. The encoded protein is CASSRGGSPLHF. The chain has TRBV12-3 or TRBV12-4 and TRBJ1-6; a weak D match, TRBD1 (5 bases). The CDR3 length is 12 residues. The V gene lost 5 bases and the J gene lost 13 bases, with 12 bases spanning the gap.

The chain has TRBV2 and TRBJ1-5; maybe TRBD1 (6 bases). The CDR3 extends over 15 amino acids. The V gene's germline CDR1 is SNHLY and CDR2 FYNNEI. The V end was cut by 6 bases, the J end by 2 bases, with 14 bases between. The CDR3 region is CASRDRDNGNQPQHF. CDR3 coding DNA: TGTGCCAGCAGGGACCGGGACAACGGCAATCAGCCCCAGCATTTT.

The chain joins TRBV19 to TRBJ2-5, with D unresolved. V gave up 3 bases and J gave up 3 bases, with 5 bases separating them. Germline CDR1 and CDR2: LNHDA and SQIVND (reference sequence). The CDR3 spans 12 residues. This CDR3 reads CASSIPKETQYF. CDR3 nucleotide sequence: TGTGCCAGTAGTATTCCTAAAGAGACCCAGTACTTC.

The chain combines TRBV29-1 with TRBJ2-7; the match to TRBD1 covers 10 bases. After removal of 4 bases from V and 3 bases from J, the junction contained 9 bases not matched to a gene. From germline, CDR1 is SQVTM and CDR2 ANQGSEA. The CDR3 extends over 15 amino acids. This chain's CDR3 is CSVGGEGQGIYEQYV. The CDR3 DNA reads as TGCAGCGTTGGGGGAGAGGGACAGGGGATCTACGAGCAGTACGTC.

The chain recombines TRBV19 with TRBJ2-5; 10 positions agree with TRBD2. Per the germline V gene, CDR1 is LNHDA and CDR2 is SQIVND (reference sequence). The CDR3 contains 15 residues. Trimming cost V 1 base and J 4 bases; bases outside gene matches: 3. In DNA, the CDR3 is TGTGCCAGTAGTATAGCGGCTAGCGGGGGAGAGACCCAGTACTTC. Protein: CASSIAASGGETQYF.

This clone was seen more than once but under ten times. V and J are TRBV7-2 and TRBJ1-4, with 7 nucleotides matching TRBD1. The CDR3 contains 15 residues. Trimming took 4 bases from V and 3 from J; bases not matched to a gene: 5. The V gene's germline CDR1 is SGHTA and CDR2 FQGNSA. The CDR3 DNA sequence: TGTGCCAGCAGCTGGAGACAGGGTGCTAATGAAAAACTGTTTTTT. It is translated as CASSWRQGANEKLFF.

V is TRBV6-6 and J is TRBJ1-5; the D gene is possibly TRBD1 (6 bases). CDR1 and CDR2 from the germline V gene are MNHNY and SVGAGI (reference sequence). This CDR3 has 18 amino acids. Deletions cut 5 bases from V and 2 bases from J, with 22 bases between. The CDR3 nucleotides are TGTGCCAGCAGTCCCCGAACCCTCGGGACAAGACGCAATCAGCCCCAGCATTTT. Its translation: CASSPRTLGTRRNQPQHF.

This chain links TRBV19 with TRBJ1-3; D possibly corresponds to TRBD1 (5 bases). V dropped 4 bases and J dropped 0 bases, with 10 bases sitting between them. The V gene's germline CDR1 is LNHDA and CDR2 SQIVND (reference sequence). CDR3 length: 15 residues. CDR3 DNA: TGTGCCAGTAGTACTCCGGGACTCTCTGGAAACACCATATATTTT. Translated, it gives CASSTPGLSGNTIYF.

This chain uses TRBV18 with TRBJ1-2; 7 bases align to TRBD1. The CDR3 runs 16 residues. CDR1 is KGHSH, CDR2 LQKENI, per germline. Trimming removed 2 bases from V and 11 bases from J; junction bases left unmatched: 17. The CDR3 protein is CASSPTALQGTGVYTF. The CDR3 DNA sequence: TGTGCCAGCTCACCAACAGCTCTACAGGGGACCGGGGTGTACACCTTC.

The V and J genes are TRBV12-3 or TRBV12-4 and TRBJ1-1; 8 bases agree with TRBD1. The CDR3 runs 12 residues. The J segment lost 8 bases and the V segment lost 3 bases, leaving 2 bases of the junction unmatched. This CDR3 reads CASSFGQGEAFF. CDR3 nucleotide sequence: TGTGCCAGCAGTTTCGGACAGGGCGAAGCTTTCTTT.

The chain is built from TRBV7-9 and TRBJ1-2; D is unclear. Looked up from germline, CDR1 is SEHNR and CDR2 is FQNEAQ (reference sequence). This CDR3 is built from 14 residues. V gave up 0 bases and J gave up 4 bases, with 9 bases separating them. The CDR3 DNA sequence: TGTGCCAGCAGCTTAGCGAACCCTATCTATGGCTACACCTTC. This sequence encodes CASSLANPIYGYTF.

The rearrangement uses TRBV18 and TRBJ1-1; 8 bases line up with TRBD1. The CDR3 is 16 amino acids. J was trimmed by 5 bases and V by 3 bases; bases with no gene match: 11. Germline V gene data show CDR1 as KGHSH and CDR2 as LQKENI. DNA of the CDR3: TGTGCCAGCTCACCCCGCTTGACAGGGGATGGGACTGAAGCTTTCTTT. The encoded protein is CASSPRLTGDGTEAFF. The complete variable domain, with remaining parts taken from reference TRBV18 and TRBJ1-1, reads NAGVMQNPRHLVRRRGQEARLRCSPMKGHSHVYWYRQLPEEGLKFMVYLQKENIIDESGMPKERFSAEFPKEGPSILRIQQVVRGDSAAYFCASSPRLTGDGTEAFFGQGTRLTVV.

The chain is built from TRBV3-1 (or the pseudogene TRBV3-2) and TRBJ1-6, with 7 bases that match TRBD1. This CDR3 region has 15 residues. The junction had 5 bases not matched to a gene; V was cut back by 0 bases and J by 9 bases. Germline CDR1 LGHDT, CDR2 YNNKEL (reference sequence). CDR3 sequence: CASSQEDRLASPLHF. The CDR3 region has the DNA TGTGCCAGCAGCCAAGAGGACAGGTTGGCTTCACCCCTCCACTTT.

The chain employs TRBV6-5 and TRBJ1-5; 9 bases are shared with TRBD1. The germline V gene encodes CDR1 MNHEY and CDR2 SVGAGI. The CDR3 covers 13 residues. Trimming at V came to 6 bases and at J to 15 bases, leaving 12 bases not matched to a gene. In DNA, the CDR3 is TGTGCCAGCAGCATTGACACAGGGGGCGAACGGCATTTT. Translation gives CASSIDTGGERHF.

This clone was counted a single time. The gene calls are TRBV6-5 and TRBJ1-2; TRBD1 matches 10 bases. The CDR3 extends over 15 amino acids. CDR1 is MNHEY and CDR2 is SVGAGI in the germline V gene. With V trimmed by 4 bases and J by 1 base, 3 bases remained unmatched. The CDR3 spells CASSSWTGGNYGYTF. The CDR3 coding sequence is TGTGCCAGCAGTTCCTGGACAGGGGGTAACTATGGCTACACCTTC.

This chain connects TRBV5-1 to TRBJ2-2; 8 nucleotides align to TRBD2. CDR1 and CDR2 (germline): SGHRS, YFSETQ. With V trimmed by 4 bases and J by 0 bases, 5 bases remained unmatched. This CDR3 region has 16 residues. The CDR3 DNA follows: TGCGCCAGCAGCGTAATTAGCGGGGCGAACACCGGGGAGCTGTTTTTT. This translates into CASSVISGANTGELFF.

The chain has TRBV5-4 and TRBJ1-2, with D hard to call. Germline CDR1 reads SGHNT; CDR2 reads YYREEE (reference sequence). Trimming removed 4 bases from V and 1 base from J, with 14 bases in between. This CDR3 is built from 15 residues. The CDR3 reads CASSPAGGNNYGYTF. CDR3 DNA sequence: TGTGCCAGCAGCCCCGCGGGAGGGAATAACTATGGCTACACCTTC.